This T cell receptor (beta chain) was identified during a study of regulatory T cells in long-lasting Graves disease. Findings and caveats of the study: Having few samples may have compromised the accuracy.

In this sample, this clonotype turned up many times. Its target is not known. Germline assignment: CDR1 MDHEN and CDR2 SYDVKM. Trimming cost V 3 bases and J 0 bases; bases outside gene matches: 4. The length of the CDR3 is 15 residues. To make TCR beta libraries, researchers used iRepertoire HTBI primers and Arm-PCR of CDR3 regions. TCRdb re-called the multiplex PCR reads through MiXCR, storing one row per CDR3 protein. The sample shows 500,000 or so distinct CDR3 sequences, roughly 15% of them seen only once. Time point given: newly diagnosed GD, antithyroid drugs for less than 3 months. Extracted RNA from PBMCs served as the source of the TCR library. Collection of peripheral blood (roughly 9.8 milliliters) was done using EDTA tubes. The sample also formed part of further work on T cells in Graves' hyperthyroidism and ophthalmopathy.

This clonotype was obtained from a man aged 35 to 55 with Graves disease. V and J are TRBV28 and TRBJ2-7, with TRBD2 matching over 8 bases. This material consisted of peripheral blood mononuclear cells (PBMCs), taken at new diagnosis, from a patient treated with antithyroid drugs. Written as DNA, the CDR3 is TGTGCCAGCAGTTTGCGCGGGACTAGCTCCTACGAGCAGTACTTC. It encodes CASSLRGTSSYEQYF.